This T cell receptor (beta chain) came from a study of blood T cell repertoires in COVID-19. Per the study methods: Amplification of reference gene primers provided the estimated nucleated cell counts. Clones were read by immunoSEQ multiplex PCR, and TCRdb kept only the in-frame ones, dropping some. The DNA was the basis for D and trimming; V, J and clone size are from that table. Of some 300,000 clones listed, roughly nine tenths are singletons. The CDR3 extends over 15 amino acids. Germline CDR1 SGHNT, CDR2 YENEEA. Trimming cost V 1 base and J 3 bases; bases outside gene matches: 2. Sequencing used PBMCs or T cells enriched from blood (not recorded which). The chain is built from TRBV11-3 and TRBJ1-4; the match to TRBD1 covers 7 bases. The source is a woman aged 50 to 60 who had been exposed to COVID-19. CDR3: CASSLGTGANEKLFF. The CDR3 DNA is TGTGCCAGCAGCTTAGGCACAGGGGCTAATGAAAAACTGTTTTTT.